This TCR beta chain appears in the sequencing data of a study of vaccination and CD4 T cells after COVID-19. Study-level background: SARS-CoV-2, HCoV-NL63, HCoV-OC43 and HCoV-229E supplied the overlapping spike peptides used to stimulate cells. Study conclusions and caveats: SARS-CoV-2-reactive clonotype medians increased from about 20 to 38, not significantly.

Cultured CD4+ T-cell DNA underwent Oncomine TCR Beta short-read sequencing. Cultures of CD4+ T cells served as the source for extracting genomic DNA. From the PCR reads, TCRdb called clonotypes with MiXCR, one entry per CDR3 protein. The repertoire holds some 16,000 distinct CDR3 sequences, with approximately 81% as singletons. The treatment was: roughly 10-day PBMC culture with coronavirus spike peptide pools or control peptides (ViraFEST assay). Culture proceeded for less than twelve days, and CD4+ T cells were then isolated by negative selection. Germline CDR1 LNHDA, CDR2 SQIVND (reference sequence). V was clipped by 6 bases and J by 1 base; unmatched bases: 12. The CDR3 consists of 17 residues. As concerns this clonotype: Antigen specificity is unknown.

The TCR originated in a human donor who received a COVID-19 vaccine. The specimen was CD4+ T cells from blood, cultured in vitro, collected after SARS-CoV-2 vaccination. The rearrangement joins TRBV19 to TRBJ1-5, with TRBD1 identical over 7 bases. The CDR3 DNA sequence: TGTGCCAGTAGGAGACAGACAGGGAGACAGAGCAATCAGCCCCAGCATTTT. Translating gives CASRRQTGRQSNQPQHF.